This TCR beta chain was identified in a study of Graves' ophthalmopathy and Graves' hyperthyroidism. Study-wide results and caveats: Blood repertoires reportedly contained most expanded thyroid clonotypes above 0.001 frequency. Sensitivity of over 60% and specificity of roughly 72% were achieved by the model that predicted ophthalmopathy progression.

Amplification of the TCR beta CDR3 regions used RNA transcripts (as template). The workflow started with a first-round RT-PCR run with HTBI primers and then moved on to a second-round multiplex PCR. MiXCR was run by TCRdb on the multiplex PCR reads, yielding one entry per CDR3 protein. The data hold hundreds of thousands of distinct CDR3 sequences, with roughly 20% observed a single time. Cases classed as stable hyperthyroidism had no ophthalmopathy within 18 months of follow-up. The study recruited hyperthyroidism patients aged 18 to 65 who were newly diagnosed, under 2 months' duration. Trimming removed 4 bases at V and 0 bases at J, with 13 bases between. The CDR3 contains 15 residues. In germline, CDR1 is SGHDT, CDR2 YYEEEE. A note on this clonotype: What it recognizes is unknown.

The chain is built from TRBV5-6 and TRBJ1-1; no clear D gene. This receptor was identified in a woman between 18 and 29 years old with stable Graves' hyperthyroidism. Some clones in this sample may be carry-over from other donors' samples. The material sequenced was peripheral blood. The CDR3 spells CASSRKLTVNTEAFF. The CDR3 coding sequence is TGTGCCAGCAGCCGAAAACTAACCGTGAACACTGAAGCTTTCTTT.